This T cell receptor beta chain is from a study of blood T cell repertoires in COVID-19. Background on the study: Sources were T cells, B-cell-depleted T cells, or PBMCs; the material itself was cDNA or gDNA.

Methods used by the authors: Estimated nucleated cell counts came from reference gene primer amplification. Some clones are missing from TCRdb's copy, which holds only in-frame ones; the method was immunoSEQ multiplex PCR. The DNA gave D and trimming, while V, J and clone size come from that table. The sample shows about 220,000 clones, around 84% of them seen only once. The CDR3 is made up of 16 amino acids. Germline values: CDR1 MNHEY, CDR2 SVGEGT. With 2 bases clipped from V and 2 bases from J, the junction kept 7 bases outside the gene matches. The material sequenced was peripheral blood. The chain links TRBV6-2 or TRBV6-3 to TRBJ2-7; TRBD1 aligns across 9 bases. The sequence derives from a man under 40 with active or convalescent COVID-19. The DNA of the CDR3 is TGTGCCAGCAGTTACGATGGGACAGGGCTTACCTACGAGCAGTACTTC. Amino acids: CASSYDGTGLTYEQYF.